This T cell receptor beta chain was captured in a study of graft-versus-host responses after intestinal transplantation. Study-wide context: Recipients obtained multivisceral, liver-intestinal, or isolated intestinal transplants. Among the recipients, all got anti-thymocyte globulin induction and then tacrolimus and steroids for roughly three years.

Assay: immunoSEQ multiplex PCR; the TCRdb copy retains only in-frame clones and omits some. In the table there are 84,000 or so clones, over 80% of which are singletons. Notes on this clone: Its antigen remains unidentified.

This CDR3 region has 16 residues. V lost 2 bases to trimming and J lost 2 bases; unmatched junction nucleotides: 6. Germline lookup yields CDR1 LNHDA and CDR2 SQIVND (reference sequence). The TCR was taken from a human donor who was the organ donor for an intestinal transplant. This chain links TRBV19 with TRBJ2-1; 7 nucleotides agree with TRBD1. The sequenced sample was unstimulated CD8+ T cells sorted from spleen or lymph node cells, obtained before transplant. The CDR3 DNA reads as TGTGCCAGTAGTATAAAAGGGGGCCAGGCCTACAATGAGCAGTTCTTC. It specifies CASSIKGGQAYNEQFF.